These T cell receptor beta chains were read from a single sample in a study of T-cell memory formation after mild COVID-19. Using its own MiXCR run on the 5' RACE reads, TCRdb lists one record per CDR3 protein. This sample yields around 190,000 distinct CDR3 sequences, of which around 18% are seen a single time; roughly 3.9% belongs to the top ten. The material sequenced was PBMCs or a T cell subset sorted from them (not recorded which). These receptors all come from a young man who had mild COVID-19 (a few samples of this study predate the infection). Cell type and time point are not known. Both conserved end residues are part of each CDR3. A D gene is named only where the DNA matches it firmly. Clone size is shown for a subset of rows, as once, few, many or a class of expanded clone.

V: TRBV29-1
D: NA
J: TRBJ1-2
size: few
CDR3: CSVAPWRRHYGYTF
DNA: TGCAGCGTTGCCCCGTGGAGACGACACTATGGCTACACCTTC

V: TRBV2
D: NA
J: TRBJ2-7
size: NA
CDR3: CASSDRTSSYEQYF
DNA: TGTGCCAGCAGTGATAGAACTAGCTCCTACGAGCAGTACTTC

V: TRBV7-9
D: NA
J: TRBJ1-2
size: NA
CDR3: CASSLERTGYTF
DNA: TGTGCCAGCAGCTTAGAGAGGACAGGCTACACCTTC

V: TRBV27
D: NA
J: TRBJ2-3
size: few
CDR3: CASSRRSGRTDTQYF
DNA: TGTGCCAGCAGCAGGCGGAGCGGTCGGACAGATACGCAGTATTTT

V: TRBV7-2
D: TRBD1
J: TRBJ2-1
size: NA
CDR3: CASSSSGTGFFNEQFF
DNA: TGTGCCAGCAGCTCCTCCGGGACAGGGTTTTTCAATGAGCAGTTCTTC

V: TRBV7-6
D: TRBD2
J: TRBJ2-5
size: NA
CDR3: CASSQRTGGETQYF
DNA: TGTGCCAGCAGCCAAAGGACGGGGGGAGAGACCCAGTACTTC

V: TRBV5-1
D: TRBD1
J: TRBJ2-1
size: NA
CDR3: CASRDRANEQFF
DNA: TGCGCCAGCCGGGACAGGGCCAATGAGCAGTTCTTC

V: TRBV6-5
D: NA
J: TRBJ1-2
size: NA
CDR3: CASSATGPNYGYTF
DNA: TGTGCCAGCAGTGCGACAGGCCCTAACTATGGCTACACCTTC

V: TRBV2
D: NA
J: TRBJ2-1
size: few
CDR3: CASSVEPNEQFF
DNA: TGTGCCAGCAGTGTCGAACCCAATGAGCAGTTCTTC

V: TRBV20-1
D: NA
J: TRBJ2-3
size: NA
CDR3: CSPRGGDADTQYF
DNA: TGCAGTCCCCGCGGGGGCGACGCAGATACGCAGTATTTT

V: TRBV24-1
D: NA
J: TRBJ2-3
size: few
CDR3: CATGTGSTDTQYF
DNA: TGTGCCACCGGAACAGGGAGCACAGATACGCAGTATTTT

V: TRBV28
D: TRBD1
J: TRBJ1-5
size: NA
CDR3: CASSSPGTGNQPQHF
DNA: TGTGCCAGCAGTTCGCCGGGGACAGGGAATCAGCCCCAGCATTTT

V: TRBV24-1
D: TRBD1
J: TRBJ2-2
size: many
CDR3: CATSDFLGQGAGELFF
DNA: TGTGCCACCAGTGATTTCCTGGGACAGGGTGCCGGGGAGCTGTTTTTT

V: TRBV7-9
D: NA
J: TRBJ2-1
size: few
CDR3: CASSSRGASSSYNEQFF
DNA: TGTGCCAGCAGCTCGAGGGGGGCCTCGAGCTCCTACAATGAGCAGTTCTTC

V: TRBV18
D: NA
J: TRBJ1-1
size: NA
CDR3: CASSQRTADTEAFF
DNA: TGTGCCAGCTCACAAAGGACAGCTGACACTGAAGCTTTCTTT